This T cell receptor beta chain emerged from a study of blood T cell repertoires in COVID-19. At the level of the study: Researchers got acute and convalescent COVID-19 samples from the United States, Italy and Spain. T cells, B-cell-depleted T cells, or PBMCs provided the cDNA or gDNA that served as material.

Under the authors' procedure: By means of reference gene primer amplification, nucleated cell counts were estimated. Only in-frame clones appear in the TCRdb table, and some are missing; sequencing was by immunoSEQ multiplex PCR. V and J calls and clone size are as listed in that table; D and trimming were resolved from the DNA. This table has roughly 310,000 clones, more than 75% appearing once. This clone was seen only a few times. This CDR3 contains 14 residues. The germline V gene has CDR1 SGHTA and CDR2 FQGNSA. J gave up 4 bases and V 5 bases, and 5 bases lay outside the gene matches. The chain couples TRBV7-2 to TRBJ2-5; TRBD1 aligns across 9 bases. The sequenced material came from peripheral blood. The TCR was taken from a woman between 50 and 59 years old with active or convalescent COVID-19. For the CDR3, the DNA is TGTGCCAGCAGCAAGACAGGGGGTACAGAGACCCAGTACTTC. This sequence encodes CASSKTGGTETQYF.